The T cell receptor beta chain under discussion was sequenced for a study of Ad26.COV2.S vaccination and SARS-CoV-2 variants. Findings and caveats of the study: Ad26.COV2.S recipients had broader spike-specific TCRs (P = 0.0014).

Treatment of the sample: 19 received Ad26.COV2.S at low or high dose, single or two shots; roughly five received placebo; per-sample allocation not given. The samples date from day 63 after the first vaccine or placebo injection. The study used a vaccine consisting of an Ad26 vector that expressed Wuhan-strain SARS-CoV-2 spike. About this clone: Its specificity is not known.

Using immunoSEQ multiplex PCR, the repertoire was profiled, and TCRdb retains in-frame clones only, with some absent. The data hold about 350,000 clones, with around 87% observed a single time. Material: peripheral blood, obtained in a trial of Ad26.COV2.S vaccine versus placebo. This TCR was recovered from a person between 18 and 65 years old who received the Ad26.COV2.S COVID-19 vaccine or a placebo.

The CDR3: CATSGLGEAGGADTQYF. In nucleotides, the CDR3 is TGTGCCACCAGTGGTCTAGGGGAAGCGGGGGGGGCAGATACGCAGTATTTT. The chain links TRBV24-1 to TRBJ2-3; TRBD2 agrees at 10 bases. Germline lookup yields CDR1 KGHDR and CDR2 SFDVKD. This CDR3 region has 17 residues. With 5 bases clipped from V and 4 bases from J, the junction kept 11 bases outside the gene matches.